The sequence of this T cell receptor beta chain was determined in a study of control samples from healthy donors and cancer patients. The method was immunoSEQ multiplex PCR; TCRdb's version includes in-frame clones alone and lacks a portion of them. The sample gives about 270,000 clones, 82% of which show up once; roughly 14% is in the top ten. Germline V gene lookup returns CDR1 SGHNT and CDR2 YENEEA. V was clipped by 4 bases and J by 5 bases; unmatched bases: 4. The CDR3 runs to 14 residues. The TCR comes from a woman aged 60 to 75 with lung cancer. The sample was PBMCs. The chain couples TRBV11-3 to TRBJ2-5, with 10 bases lining up with TRBD1. CDR3 coding DNA: TGTGCCAGCAGCTCGACAGGGGGCCGGGAGACCCAGTACTTC. Translating gives CASSSTGGRETQYF.